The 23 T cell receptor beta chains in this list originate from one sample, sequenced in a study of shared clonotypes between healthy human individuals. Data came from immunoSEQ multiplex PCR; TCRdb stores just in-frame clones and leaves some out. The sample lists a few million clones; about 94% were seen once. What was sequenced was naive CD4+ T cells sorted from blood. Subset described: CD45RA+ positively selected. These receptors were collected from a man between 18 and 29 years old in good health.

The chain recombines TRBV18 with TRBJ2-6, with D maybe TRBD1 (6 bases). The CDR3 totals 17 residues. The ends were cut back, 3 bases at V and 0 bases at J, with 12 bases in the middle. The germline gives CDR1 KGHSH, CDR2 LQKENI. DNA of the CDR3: TGTGCCAGCTCACCTCGTCGGGACACCTCTGGGGCCAACGTCCTGACTTTC. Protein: CASSPRRDTSGANVLTF.

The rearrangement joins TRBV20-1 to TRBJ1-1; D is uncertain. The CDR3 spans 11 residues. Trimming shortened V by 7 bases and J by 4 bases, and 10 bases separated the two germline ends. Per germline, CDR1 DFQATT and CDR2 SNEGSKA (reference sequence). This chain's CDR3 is CSVRRGTEAFF. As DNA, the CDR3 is TGCAGTGTTAGGCGGGGCACTGAAGCTTTCTTT.

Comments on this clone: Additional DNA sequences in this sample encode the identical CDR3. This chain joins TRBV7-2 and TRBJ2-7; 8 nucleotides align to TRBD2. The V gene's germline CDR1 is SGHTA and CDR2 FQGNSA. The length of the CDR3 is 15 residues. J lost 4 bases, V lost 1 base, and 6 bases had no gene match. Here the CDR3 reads CASSLGSGSVYEQYF. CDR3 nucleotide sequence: TGTGCCAGCAGCTTAGGAAGCGGGAGCGTGTACGAGCAGTACTTC.

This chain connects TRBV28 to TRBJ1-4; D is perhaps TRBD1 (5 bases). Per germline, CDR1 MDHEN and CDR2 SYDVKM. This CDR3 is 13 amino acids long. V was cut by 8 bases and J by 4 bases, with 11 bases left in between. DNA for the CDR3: TGTGCCAGCGGGGCAGCTATTAATGAAAAACTGTTTTTT. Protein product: CASGAAINEKLFF. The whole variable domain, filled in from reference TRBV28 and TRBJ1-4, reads DVKVTQSSRYLVKRTGEKVFLECVQDMDHENMFWYRQDPGLGLRLIYFSYDVKMKEKGDIPEGYSVSREKKERFSLILESASTNQTSMYLCASGAAINEKLFFGSGTQLSVL.

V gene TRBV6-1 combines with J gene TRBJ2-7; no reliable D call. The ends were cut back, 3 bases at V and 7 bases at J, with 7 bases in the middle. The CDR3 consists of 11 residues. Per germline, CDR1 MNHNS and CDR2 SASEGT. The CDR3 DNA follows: TGTGCCAGCAGTGACGGGTGGGAGCAGTACTTC. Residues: CASSDGWEQYF.

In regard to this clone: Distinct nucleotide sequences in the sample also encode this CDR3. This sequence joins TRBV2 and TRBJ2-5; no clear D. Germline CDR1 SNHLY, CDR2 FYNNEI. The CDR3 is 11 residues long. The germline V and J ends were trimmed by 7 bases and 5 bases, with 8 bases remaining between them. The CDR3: CASILQETQYF. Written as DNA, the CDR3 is TGTGCCAGCATTTTACAGGAGACCCAGTACTTC.

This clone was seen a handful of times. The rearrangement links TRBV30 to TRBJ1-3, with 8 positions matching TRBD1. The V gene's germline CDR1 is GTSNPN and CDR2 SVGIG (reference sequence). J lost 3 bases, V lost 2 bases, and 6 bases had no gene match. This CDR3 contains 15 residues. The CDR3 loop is CAWSPTGVGGNTIYF. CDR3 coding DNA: TGTGCCTGGAGTCCGACAGGGGTTGGTGGAAACACCATATATTTT.

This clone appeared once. CDR3 protein: CASSLEYRGPYEQYF. DNA of the CDR3: TGTGCCAGCAGCTTAGAATACCGTGGCCCCTACGAGCAGTACTTC. The gene calls are TRBV7-2 and TRBJ2-7; the D is unclear. The CDR3 extends over 15 amino acids. From germline, CDR1 is SGHTA and CDR2 FQGNSA. Deletions cut 1 base from V and 2 bases from J, with 12 bases between. Using reference TRBV7-2 and TRBJ2-7 for the parts outside the CDR3, the full variable domain is GAGVSQSPSNKVTEKGKDVELRCDPISGHTALYWYRQSLGQGLEFLIYFQGNSAPDKSGLPSDRFSAERTGGSVSTLTIQRTQQEDSAVYLCASSLEYRGPYEQYFGPGTRLTVT.

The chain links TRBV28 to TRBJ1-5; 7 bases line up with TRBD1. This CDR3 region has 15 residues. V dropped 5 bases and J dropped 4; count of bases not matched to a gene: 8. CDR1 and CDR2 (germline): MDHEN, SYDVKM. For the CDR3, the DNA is TGTGCCAGCAGTACCGGGACAGTGAATAATCAGCCCCAGCATTTT. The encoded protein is CASSTGTVNNQPQHF. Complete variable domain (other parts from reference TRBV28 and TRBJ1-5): DVKVTQSSRYLVKRTGEKVFLECVQDMDHENMFWYRQDPGLGLRLIYFSYDVKMKEKGDIPEGYSVSREKKERFSLILESASTNQTSMYLCASSTGTVNNQPQHFGDGTRLSIL.

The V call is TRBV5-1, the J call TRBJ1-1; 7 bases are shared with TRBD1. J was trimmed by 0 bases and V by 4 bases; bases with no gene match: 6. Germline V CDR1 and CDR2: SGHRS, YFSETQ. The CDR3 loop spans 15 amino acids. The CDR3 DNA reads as TGCGCCAGCAGCCCGCAGGGGGGGGTGAACACTGAAGCTTTCTTT. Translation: CASSPQGGVNTEAFF.

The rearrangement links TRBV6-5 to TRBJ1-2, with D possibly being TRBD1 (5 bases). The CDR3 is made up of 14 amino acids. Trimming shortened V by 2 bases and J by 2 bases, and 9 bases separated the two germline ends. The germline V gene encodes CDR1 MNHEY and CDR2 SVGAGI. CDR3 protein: CASSYGEGNYGYTF. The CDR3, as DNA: TGTGCCAGCAGTTACGGGGAGGGGAACTATGGCTACACCTTC.

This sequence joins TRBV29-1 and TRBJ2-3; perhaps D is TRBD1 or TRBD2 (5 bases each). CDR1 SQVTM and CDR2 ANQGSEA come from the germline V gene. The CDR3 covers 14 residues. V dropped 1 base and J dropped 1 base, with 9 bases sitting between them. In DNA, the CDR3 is TGCAGCGTTGAAGGGGGGAGTGGCACAGATACGCAGTATTTT. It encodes CSVEGGSGTDTQYF.

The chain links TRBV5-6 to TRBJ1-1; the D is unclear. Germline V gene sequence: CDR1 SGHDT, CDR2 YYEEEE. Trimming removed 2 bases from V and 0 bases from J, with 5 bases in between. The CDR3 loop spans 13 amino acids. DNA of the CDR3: TGTGCCAGCAGCTTTAGCATGAACACTGAAGCTTTCTTT. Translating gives CASSFSMNTEAFF.

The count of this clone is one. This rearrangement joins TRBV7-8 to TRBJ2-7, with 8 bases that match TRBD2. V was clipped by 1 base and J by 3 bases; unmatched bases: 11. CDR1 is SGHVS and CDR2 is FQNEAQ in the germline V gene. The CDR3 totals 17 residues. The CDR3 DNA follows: TGTGCCAGCAGCTTAGGGATCGGAGCGGGGGACCTCTACGAGCAGTACTTC. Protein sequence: CASSLGIGAGDLYEQYF.

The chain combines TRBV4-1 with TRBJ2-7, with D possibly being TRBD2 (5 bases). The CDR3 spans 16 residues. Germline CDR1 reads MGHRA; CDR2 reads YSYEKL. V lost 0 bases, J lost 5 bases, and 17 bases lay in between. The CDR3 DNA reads TGCGCCAGCAGCCAAGAACACGGGGTCGGGATTAACGAGCAGTACTTC. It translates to CASSQEHGVGINEQYF.

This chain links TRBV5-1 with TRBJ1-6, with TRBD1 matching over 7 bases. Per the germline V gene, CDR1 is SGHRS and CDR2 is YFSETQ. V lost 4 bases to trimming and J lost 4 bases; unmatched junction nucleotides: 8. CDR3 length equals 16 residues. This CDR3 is CASSPGAGGYNSPLHF. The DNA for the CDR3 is TGCGCCAGCAGCCCAGGGGCAGGGGGGTATAATTCACCCCTCCACTTT.

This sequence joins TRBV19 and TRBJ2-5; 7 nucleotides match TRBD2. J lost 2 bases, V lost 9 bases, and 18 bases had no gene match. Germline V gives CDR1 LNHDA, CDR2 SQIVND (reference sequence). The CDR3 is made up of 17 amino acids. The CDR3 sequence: CARPERGGVEEQETQYF. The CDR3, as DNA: TGTGCCAGGCCAGAGAGGGGAGGGGTTGAGGAACAAGAGACCCAGTACTTC.

The CDR3 reads CASSRDGNMNTEAFF. In DNA form, the CDR3 reads TGTGCCAGCTCACGCGACGGTAACATGAACACTGAAGCTTTCTTT. This rearrangement joins TRBV18 to TRBJ1-1; D is uncertain. This CDR3 has 15 residues. Germline V gene data show CDR1 as KGHSH and CDR2 as LQKENI. Trimming stripped 4 bases from V and 0 bases from J, with 12 bases between. Full variable domain (rest looked up from reference TRBV18 and TRBJ1-1): NAGVMQNPRHLVRRRGQEARLRCSPMKGHSHVYWYRQLPEEGLKFMVYLQKENIIDESGMPKERFSAEFPKEGPSILRIQQVVRGDSAAYFCASSRDGNMNTEAFFGQGTRLTVV.

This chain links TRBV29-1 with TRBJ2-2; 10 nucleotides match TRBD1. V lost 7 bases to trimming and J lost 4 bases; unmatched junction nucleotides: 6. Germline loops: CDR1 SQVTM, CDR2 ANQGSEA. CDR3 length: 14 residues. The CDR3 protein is CSAAGTGATGELFF. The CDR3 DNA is TGCAGCGCTGCTGGGACAGGGGCCACCGGGGAGCTGTTTTTT.

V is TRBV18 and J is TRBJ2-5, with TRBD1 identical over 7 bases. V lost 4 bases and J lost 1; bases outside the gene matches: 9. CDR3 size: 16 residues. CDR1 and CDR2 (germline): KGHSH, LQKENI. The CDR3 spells CASSLPGQKIQETQYF. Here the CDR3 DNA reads TGTGCCAGCTCACTCCCGGGACAGAAAATCCAAGAGACCCAGTACTTC.

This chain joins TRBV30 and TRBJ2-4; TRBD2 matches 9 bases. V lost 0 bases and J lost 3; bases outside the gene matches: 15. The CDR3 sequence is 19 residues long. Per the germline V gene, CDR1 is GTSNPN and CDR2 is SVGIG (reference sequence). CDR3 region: CAWSVAGGRADFGKNIQYF. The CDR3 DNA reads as TGTGCCTGGAGTGTAGCGGGCGGGAGGGCCGATTTCGGCAAAAACATTCAGTACTTC.

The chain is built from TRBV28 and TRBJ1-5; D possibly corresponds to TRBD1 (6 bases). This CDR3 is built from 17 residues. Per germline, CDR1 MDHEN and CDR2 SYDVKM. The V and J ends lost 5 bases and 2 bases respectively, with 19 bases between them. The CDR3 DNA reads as TGTGCCAGCAGTGCCTACCAAGGGGGGCGACGCAATCAGCCCCAGCATTTT. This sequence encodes CASSAYQGGRRNQPQHF.

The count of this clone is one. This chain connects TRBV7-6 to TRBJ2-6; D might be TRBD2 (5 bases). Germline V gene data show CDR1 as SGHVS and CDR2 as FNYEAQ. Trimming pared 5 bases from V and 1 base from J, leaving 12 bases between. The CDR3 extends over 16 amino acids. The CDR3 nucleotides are TGTGCCAGCAGCGGGCTCGAGGGTTCTGGGGCCAACGTCCTGACTTTC. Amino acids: CASSGLEGSGANVLTF.